The clone carrying this T cell receptor beta chain was observed once. Sequencing was performed with immunoSEQ multiplex PCR; in TCRdb, only in-frame clones are kept and a portion is missing. The data contain around 2.1 million clones, around 93% of them singletons. The CDR3 runs 18 residues. Trimming cost V 6 bases and J 0 bases, with 20 bases left between them. From germline, CDR1 is PRHDT and CDR2 FYEKMQ (reference sequence). CD8 cells regarded as naive lacked CD45RO, were positively chosen for CCR7, and omitted terminally differentiated effector memory CD45RA+ cells. This entry belongs to a study of shared clonotypes between healthy human individuals.

The chain employs TRBV13 and TRBJ1-4; D uncertain. The sequenced sample consisted of naive CD8+ T cells from PBMCs. The TCR originated in a man aged 18 to 29 in good health. Some clones in this sample may be carry-over from other donors' samples. The DNA for the CDR3 is TGTGCCAGCAGGTTGGGATTTGACTCCGCTGCAACTAATGAAAAACTGTTTTTT. Residues: CASRLGFDSAATNEKLFF.